This record covers a single T cell receptor (beta chain). These data come from a study of PD-1 blockade in classical Hodgkin lymphoma. Study context: With a 2-week interval, patients received intravenous nivolumab at 3 mg/kg.

The CDR3 spans 17 residues. The V gene's germline CDR1 is MDHEN and CDR2 SYDVKM. Deletions cut 1 base from V and 4 bases from J, with 19 bases between. The time point here: cycle 4 day 1 (C4D1), after 6 weeks of nivolumab. Every patient relapsed after autologous stem cell transplantation, and brentuximab vedotin exposure varied. Reported best responses ranged across complete response, partial response or progressive disease. Produced via immunoSEQ multiplex PCR; TCRdb's table is partial and in-frame only. Among about 20,000 clones listed, 70% to 80% were seen once. The sequence was collected from a human donor with classical Hodgkin lymphoma. The chain links TRBV28 to TRBJ1-2, with D tentatively TRBD1 (6 bases). This specimen was peripheral blood mononuclear cells (PBMCs), taken before the fourth cycle of nivolumab. CDR3 amino acids: CASSLYQGRPQAYGYTF. The CDR3 region has the DNA TGTGCCAGCAGTTTATATCAGGGGCGGCCACAGGCCTATGGCTACACCTTC.